This TCR beta chain comes out of a study of blood T cell repertoires in COVID-19. Study-wide context: Sample material is recorded as cDNA or gDNA derived from T cells, B-cell-depleted T cells, or PBMCs.

Germline CDR1 reads LNHDA; CDR2 reads SQIVND (reference sequence). After removal of 8 bases from V and 7 bases from J, the junction contained 8 bases not matched to a gene. The CDR3 runs to 14 residues. The authors' processing: Researchers report that nucleated cell counts were estimated from reference gene primer amplification. TCRdb keeps only in-frame clones here, not all; method: immunoSEQ multiplex PCR. V and J calls and clone size follow that table, whereas D and trimming were derived from the DNA. The sample records about 98,000 clones, over 75% being singletons. The receptor was isolated from a woman older than 75 with acute or convalescent COVID-19. Sequenced material: peripheral blood. V is TRBV19 and J is TRBJ1-5; TRBD1 matches at 10 bases. The CDR3: CASAGTGVSQPQHF. The DNA for the CDR3 is TGTGCCAGTGCCGGGACAGGGGTGAGCCAGCCCCAGCATTTT.